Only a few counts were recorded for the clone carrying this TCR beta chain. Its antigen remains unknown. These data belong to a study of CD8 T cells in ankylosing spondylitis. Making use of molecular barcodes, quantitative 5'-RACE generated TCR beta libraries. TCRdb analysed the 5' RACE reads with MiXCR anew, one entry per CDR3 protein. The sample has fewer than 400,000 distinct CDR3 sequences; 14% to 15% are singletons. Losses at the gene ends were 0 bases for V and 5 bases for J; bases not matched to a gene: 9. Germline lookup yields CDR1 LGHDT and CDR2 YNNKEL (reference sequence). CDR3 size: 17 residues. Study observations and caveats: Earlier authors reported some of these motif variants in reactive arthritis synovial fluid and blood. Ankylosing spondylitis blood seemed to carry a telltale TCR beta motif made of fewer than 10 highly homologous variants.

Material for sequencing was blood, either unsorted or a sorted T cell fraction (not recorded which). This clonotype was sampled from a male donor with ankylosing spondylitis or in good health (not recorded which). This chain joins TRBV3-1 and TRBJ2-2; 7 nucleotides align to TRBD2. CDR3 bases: TGTGCCAGCAGCCAAGACAACCTAGCGGATGGGACCGGGGAGCTGTTTTTT. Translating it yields CASSQDNLADGTGELFF.